What follows are 7 T cell receptor beta chains derived from one specimen sequenced in a study of CD8+CD57+ T cells in acquired aplastic anemia. Using genomic DNA as the template, TCR beta VDJ and CDR3 profiling was carried out. TCRdb redid the calling of the reads with MiXCR, one entry per CDR3 protein. The repertoire holds hundreds of thousands of distinct CDR3 sequences, about two thirds seen once, with approximately 3.8% in the top ten. The sequencing input was sorted CD4+, CD8+, or CD8+CD57+ T cells (not recorded which) from PBMCs. These receptors all stem from a human donor in good health, serving as a control.

The CDR3 nucleotides are TGTGCCAGCAGCTTAGAACGTGACTACATTAACACCGGGTTTTTT. Encoded protein: CASSLERDYINTGFF. This chain links TRBV7-8 with TRBJ1-4; D not certain. Germline assignment: CDR1 SGHVS and CDR2 FQNEAQ. V was cut by 1 base and J by 16 bases, with 22 bases left in between. CDR3 length: 15 residues.

CDR3 protein: CASRTDGYEQYF. DNA for the CDR3: TGTGCCAGCCGCACGGACGGCTACGAGCAGTACTTC. The chain is built from TRBV2 and TRBJ2-7; D is unresolved. Trimming removed 8 bases at V and 3 bases at J, with 11 bases between. The CDR3 covers 12 residues. Germline loops: CDR1 SNHLY, CDR2 FYNNEI.

As to this clonotype: The junction departs from the called germline gene at one end, perhaps through a read error. This chain joins TRBV12-3 or TRBV12-4 and TRBJ1-1, with D perhaps matching TRBD1 (6 bases). The CDR3 extends over 15 amino acids. CDR3 protein: CASTHLKQGNTEAFF. CDR3 nucleotide sequence: TGCGCCAGCACCCACCTAAAACAGGGAAACACTGAAGCTTTCTTT.

Concerning this clonotype: Compared with germline, one end of the junction differs, possibly owing to a read error. The rearrangement uses TRBV10-3 and TRBJ2-3, with TRBD1 identical over 10 bases. The germline CDR1 and CDR2 sequences are ENHRY and SYGVKD. The CDR3 runs to 15 residues. The CDR3 sequence is CAISAGTGATYTQYF. The CDR3 DNA is TGTGCCATCAGTGCCGGGACAGGGGCCACATATACGCAGTATTTT.

This sequence joins TRBV20-1 and TRBJ2-2, with D perhaps TRBD1 or TRBD2 (5 bases each). Trimming cost V 2 bases and J 3 bases, with 10 bases left between them. The CDR3 is 14 residues long. Germline CDR1 and CDR2: DFQATT and SNEGSKA (reference sequence). This CDR3 is CSARSGRDTGELFF. The CDR3 bases are TGCAGTGCTAGATCAGGGCGGGACACCGGGGAGCTGTTTTTT.

On this clonotype itself: The missing conserved phenylalanine or tryptophan at the end of this CDR3 makes a read error likely. The chain employs TRBV2 and TRBJ1-3; D unclear. The V gene lost 6 bases and the J gene lost 3 bases, with 15 bases spanning the gap. Germline-derived CDR1 and CDR2 are SNHLY and FYNNEI. The CDR3 is 15 amino acids. The CDR3 bases are TGTGCCAGCAGCCACCTGGACCAGGATGGAAACACCATATATCTT. This translates into CASSHLDQDGNTIYL.

This chain joins TRBV10-3 and TRBJ2-7; D possibly corresponds to TRBD2 (5 bases). With 7 bases removed from V and 5 bases from J, the gap between germline ends came to 12 bases. Germline CDR1 is ENHRY and CDR2 is SYGVKD. CDR3 length: 12 amino acids. For the CDR3, the DNA is TGTGCCATCAAAGCGGCACGCGACGAGCAGTACTTC. Its protein product is CAIKAARDEQYF.